Here is one T cell receptor (beta chain) with its context. Its cognate antigen is unknown. The data belong to a study of cytomegalovirus exposure and HLA in healthy donors. General study results and limits: TCR beta sequences reportedly predicted most subjects' HLA-A and HLA-B alleles accurately. Certain indistinguishable V segments, among them TRBV6-2 and TRBV6-3, were excluded. A list of approximately 160 TCR beta chains associated with cytomegalovirus was given. Equally common other TCR beta chains were less clonally expanded than HLA-associated ones, a later analysis found.

60 Vbeta and 13 Jbeta primers were used in PCR. The table came from immunoSEQ multiplex PCR; TCRdb's copy has only in-frame clones and leaves some out. The sample holds 150,000 to 200,000 clones, around 84% seen once. The germline gives CDR1 MRHNA, CDR2 SNTAGT. The ends were cut back, 0 bases at V and 4 bases at J, with 12 bases in the middle. CDR3 length: 15 amino acids. This clonotype originated in a woman between 18 and 29 years old in good health and CMV-seronegative. The chain recombines TRBV6-4 with TRBJ1-1; no reliable D call. Sample: PBMCs. The CDR3 loop reads CASSDSAGRSTEAFF. The CDR3 nucleotides read TGTGCCAGCAGTGACTCTGCGGGGAGGAGCACTGAAGCTTTCTTT.